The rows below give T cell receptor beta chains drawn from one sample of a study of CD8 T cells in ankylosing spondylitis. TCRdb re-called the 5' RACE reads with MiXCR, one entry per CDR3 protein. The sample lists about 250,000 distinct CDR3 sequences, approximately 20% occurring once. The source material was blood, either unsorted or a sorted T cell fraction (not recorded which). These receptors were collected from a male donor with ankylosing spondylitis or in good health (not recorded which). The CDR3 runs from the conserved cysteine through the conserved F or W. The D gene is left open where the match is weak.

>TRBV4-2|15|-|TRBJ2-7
CASSSLEGDAYEQYF
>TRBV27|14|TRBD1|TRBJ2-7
CASSFDRGAGEQYF
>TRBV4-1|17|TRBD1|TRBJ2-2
CASSQDPGQGYTGELFF
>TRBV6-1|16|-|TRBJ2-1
CASSTSQGSQVNEQFF
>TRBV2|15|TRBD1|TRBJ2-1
CASSRTGVGDNEQFF
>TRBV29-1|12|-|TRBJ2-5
CSVAVFQETQYF
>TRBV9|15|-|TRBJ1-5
CASSVGGQGDQPQHF
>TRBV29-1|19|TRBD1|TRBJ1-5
CSVEEGAGTGFCTGQPQHF
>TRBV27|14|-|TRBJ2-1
CASSIQGTYNEQFF
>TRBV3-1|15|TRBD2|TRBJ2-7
CASSQEQRGPWEQYF
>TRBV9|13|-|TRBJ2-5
CASSLRTMETQYF
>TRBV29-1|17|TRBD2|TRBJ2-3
CSATGTSGRGGTDTQYF
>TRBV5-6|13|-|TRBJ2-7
CASSRTVSYEQYF
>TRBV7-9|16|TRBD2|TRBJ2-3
CASSRLAGVKTDTQYF
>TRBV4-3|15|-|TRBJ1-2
CASSPSTQANYGYTF
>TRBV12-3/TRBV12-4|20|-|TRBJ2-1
CASSPRGAGADVRSYNEQFF
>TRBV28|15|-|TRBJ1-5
CASTPQGDRKEPQHF
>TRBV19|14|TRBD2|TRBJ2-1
CASSILAVYNEQFF
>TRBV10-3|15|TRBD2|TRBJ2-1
CAIRPGTMGYNEQFF
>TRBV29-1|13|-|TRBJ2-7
CSVVGTGSIEQYF
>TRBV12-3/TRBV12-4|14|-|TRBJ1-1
CASSDDDMNTEAFF
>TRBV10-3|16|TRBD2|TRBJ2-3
CAINGLVGENTDTQYF
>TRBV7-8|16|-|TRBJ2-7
CASSLDPTAISYEQYF
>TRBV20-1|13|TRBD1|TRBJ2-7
CSARTGWVDEQYF
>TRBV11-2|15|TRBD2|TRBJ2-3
CASSPQAGATDTQYF
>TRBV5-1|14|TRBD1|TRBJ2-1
CASSKGTGGQWQFF
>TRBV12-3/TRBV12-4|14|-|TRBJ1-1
CASSFGDGRSEAFF
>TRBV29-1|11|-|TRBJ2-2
CSVARTGELFF
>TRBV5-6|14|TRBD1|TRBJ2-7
CASSGGQLPYEQYF
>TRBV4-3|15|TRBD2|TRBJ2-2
CASSQDWLAVRELFF
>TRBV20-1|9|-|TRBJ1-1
CSASGRAFF
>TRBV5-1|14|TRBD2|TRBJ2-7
CASSPEAGHYEQYF
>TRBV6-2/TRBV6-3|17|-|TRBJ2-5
CASSFSSLSGEWETQYF
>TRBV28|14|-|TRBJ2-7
CASSFVDRTFQQYF
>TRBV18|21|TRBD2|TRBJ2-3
CASSHSPQLAGDSASTDTQYF
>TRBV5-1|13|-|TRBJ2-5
CASRSENQETQYF
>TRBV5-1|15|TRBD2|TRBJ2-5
CASSVGTSGQETQYF
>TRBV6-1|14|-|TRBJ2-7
CASIIDSTSYEQYF
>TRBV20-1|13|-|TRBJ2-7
CRAWDGSSYEQYF
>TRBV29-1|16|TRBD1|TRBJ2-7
CSVVGDSPSTAYEQYF
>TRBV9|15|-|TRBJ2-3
CASSVDGSSTDTQYF